These 16 T cell receptor beta chains share one sample of origin, sequenced in a study of neurological immune-mediated disorders. MiXCR, applied by TCRdb to the 5' RACE reads, yields one record per CDR3 protein. The sample lists around 130,000 distinct CDR3 sequences, roughly 3.4% occurring once. Sequenced sample: PBMCs. The receptors stem from a woman in her 30s with multiple sclerosis.

Only a few counts were recorded for this clonotype. V is TRBV19 and J is TRBJ2-5; D unclear. Germline V lookup: CDR1 LNHDA, CDR2 SQIVND (reference sequence). This CDR3 spans 13 amino acids. Trimming cost V 4 bases and J 5 bases, with 11 bases left between them. The CDR3 nucleotides are TGTGCCAGTAGTACCACCCTCGGGGAGACCCAGTACTTC. Translation gives CASSTTLGETQYF.

This clonotype came up a few times. Germline and junction disagree at one end, which may indicate a read error. V is TRBV5-1 and J is TRBJ1-4; weak D call: TRBD1 (6 bases). The CDR3 sequence is 15 residues long. Germline CDR1 reads SGHRS; CDR2 reads YFSETQ. CDR3 coding DNA: TGCGCCAGCAGTTTGGGGGCAGCCCTTAATGAAAAACTGTTTTTT. Its translation: CASSLGAALNEKLFF.

This clonotype showed up many times. This rearrangement joins TRBV4-1 to TRBJ1-1, with TRBD1 identical over 7 bases. The ends lost 2 bases at V and 0 bases at J; junction bases unmatched: 18. CDR3 length: 20 residues. Germline assignment: CDR1 MGHRA and CDR2 YSYEKL. CDR3 nucleotides: TGCGCCAGCAGCCAATTTGTTTCCGGACAGGTCTTCGATCTGAACACTGAAGCTTTCTTT. Protein sequence: CASSQFVSGQVFDLNTEAFF.

The rearrangement links TRBV6-5 to TRBJ2-1; D is tentatively TRBD1 or TRBD2 (5 bases each). CDR1 MNHEY and CDR2 SVGAGI come from the germline V gene. Trimming shortened V by 2 bases and J by 4 bases, and 9 bases separated the two germline ends. The CDR3 extends over 14 amino acids. The CDR3 DNA reads TGTGCCAGCAGTTACGGGGGATCGTACAATGAGCAGTTCTTC. Translation gives CASSYGGSYNEQFF.

This clonotype was detected only a few times. The chain carries TRBV7-2 and TRBJ2-2; the match to TRBD2 covers 11 bases. Trimming took 1 base from V and 3 from J; bases not matched to a gene: 7. Germline V gene lookup returns CDR1 SGHTA and CDR2 FQGNSA. The CDR3 contains 18 residues. CDR3 region: CASSLVAGGPGDTGELFF. In DNA, the CDR3 is TGTGCCAGCAGCTTAGTAGCGGGAGGGCCAGGGGACACCGGGGAGCTGTTTTTT. The variable domain in full, with the rest retrieved from reference TRBV7-2 and TRBJ2-2, is GAGVSQSPSNKVTEKGKDVELRCDPISGHTALYWYRQSLGQGLEFLIYFQGNSAPDKSGLPSDRFSAERTGGSVSTLTIQRTQQEDSAVYLCASSLVAGGPGDTGELFFGEGSRLTVL.

This clonotype was seen a few times. The chain recombines TRBV6-2 or TRBV6-3 with TRBJ2-4, with D maybe TRBD1 (6 bases). The CDR3 runs to 17 residues. Trimming removed 7 bases at V and 8 bases at J, with 27 bases between. The germline gives CDR1 MNHEY, CDR2 SVGEGT. CDR3 in DNA: TGTGCCAGCAATCCCTTGGGCTCCTCAGGGGATTCAGACATTCAGTACTTC. Residues: CASNPLGSSGDSDIQYF.

This clonotype was seen ten or more times. The chain couples TRBV5-1 to TRBJ1-5; 9 bases align to TRBD1. CDR3 length equals 16 residues. V dropped 4 bases and J dropped 1; count of bases not matched to a gene: 6. Per germline, CDR1 SGHRS and CDR2 YFSETQ. The CDR3 region has the DNA TGCGCCAGCAGCCCAGGGACAGGGAAGAGCAATCAGCCCCAGCATTTT. Translation: CASSPGTGKSNQPQHF.

This clonotype was detected many times. This rearrangement joins TRBV27 to TRBJ2-3; 8 bases map to TRBD2. The CDR3 is made up of 17 amino acids. Looked up from germline, CDR1 is MNHEY and CDR2 is SMNVEV (reference sequence). The V gene end was trimmed by 1 base and the J gene end by 1 base; junction bases not matched to a gene: 7. In DNA, the CDR3 is TGTGCCAGCAGTTTATATAGGTCCGGGAGGGGCACAGATACGCAGTATTTT. Its translation: CASSLYRSGRGTDTQYF.

This clonotype has ten or more counts. CDR3 DNA sequence: TGTGCCAGCAGCCGCGGGACAGGGTTATTTGAGCAGTACTTC. Protein: CASSRGTGLFEQYF. This chain connects TRBV5-6 to TRBJ2-7, with 9 nucleotides matching TRBD1. The V and J ends lost 4 bases and 7 bases, in that order; junction bases with no gene match: 9. The CDR3 length is 14 residues. Germline CDR1 is SGHDT and CDR2 is YYEEEE.

Ten or more counts support this clonotype. The DNA of the CDR3 is TGTGCCAGCAGCTTAGGGATAGGGGAAGGACCACCCCTCCACTTT. Translation: CASSLGIGEGPPLHF. J is TRBJ1-6 and V is TRBV7-2, with TRBD1 as a possible D gene (5 bases). The CDR3 extends over 15 amino acids. Per germline, CDR1 SGHTA and CDR2 FQGNSA. V lost 1 base and J 11 bases, leaving 15 bases between the germline ends.

This clonotype was counted at least ten times. The chain employs TRBV5-1 and TRBJ2-1; no firm D call. The germline V gene encodes CDR1 SGHRS and CDR2 YFSETQ. V was pared by 4 bases and J by 0 bases, with 14 bases between. The CDR3 is made up of 16 amino acids. The CDR3 reads CASSRPVASSYNEQFF. Here the CDR3 DNA reads TGCGCCAGCAGCCGTCCCGTGGCCAGCTCCTACAATGAGCAGTTCTTC.

There are a few counts of this clonotype. The chain has TRBV27 and TRBJ2-7; TRBD1 is a possible D gene (6 bases). The V gene's germline CDR1 is MNHEY and CDR2 SMNVEV (reference sequence). The CDR3 sequence is 14 residues long. V lost 3 bases to trimming and J lost 4 bases, with 13 bases between them. The CDR3: CASSFQGSQYEQYF. CDR3 in DNA: TGTGCCAGCAGTTTCCAGGGGAGTCAATACGAGCAGTACTTC.

Concerning this clonotype itself: A much larger clonotype is one base distant, so this may be a read error. The chain combines TRBV5-1 with TRBJ1-1; unclear D gene. Trimming removed 0 bases from V and 5 bases from J, with 11 bases in between. The CDR3 covers 14 residues. CDR1 SGHRS and CDR2 YFSETQ come from the germline V gene. CDR3: CASSLEKGWTEAFF. The DNA of the CDR3 is TGCGCCAGCAGCTTGGAAAAGGGATGGACTGAAGCTTTCTTT. Full variable domain (rest looked up from reference TRBV5-1 and TRBJ1-1): KAGVTQTPRYLIKTRGQQVTLSCSPISGHRSVSWYQQTPGQGLQFLFEYFSETQRNKGNFPGRFSGRQFSNSRSEMNVSTLELGDSALYLCASSLEKGWTEAFFGQGTRLTVV.

This clonotype was seen at least ten times. This sequence joins TRBV12-3 or TRBV12-4 and TRBJ2-4, with D unresolved. V lost 4 bases and J 6 bases, leaving 7 bases between the germline ends. This CDR3 has 12 amino acids. The chain's CDR3 is CASSSDLNIQYF. The DNA for the CDR3 is TGTGCCAGCAGTTCAGATTTAAACATTCAGTACTTC.

V gene TRBV12-3 or TRBV12-4 combines with J gene TRBJ1-4; D is uncertain. The CDR3 loop spans 14 amino acids. V was cut by 2 bases and J by 6 bases, with 10 bases left in between. CDR3 region: CASSLSLTHEKLFF. The DNA for the CDR3 is TGTGCCAGCAGTTTATCTCTGACTCATGAAAAACTGTTTTTT.

This clonotype has a count of ten or more. This chain connects TRBV19 to TRBJ1-2; the match to TRBD1 covers 8 bases. Germline lookup yields CDR1 LNHDA and CDR2 SQIVND (reference sequence). Trimming at V came to 3 bases and at J to 7 bases, leaving 10 bases not matched to a gene. This CDR3 region has 15 residues. The CDR3 DNA sequence: TGTGCCAGTAGTATTCGTCAGGGGGCGCAAGGTGGCTACACCTTC. Translating gives CASSIRQGAQGGYTF.